This TCR beta chain was identified in a study of OX40 agonist ivuxolimab in advanced cancers. Study summary: Ivuxolimab is an agonistic anti-OX40 (CD134) antibody, and patients were treated with it. Study-wide points: Partly responding patients at 0.1-3.0 mg/kg showed some of the smallest clonal expansion.

Comment on this clone: Its antigen is as yet unknown.

V gave up 4 bases and J gave up 6 bases; unmatched junction bases: 5. The CDR3 runs 15 residues. Germline CDR1 reads SNHLY; CDR2 reads FYNNEI. Method: immunoSEQ multiplex PCR; TCRdb's copy keeps in-frame clones and lacks some. The table shows approximately 49,000 clones, with approximately 81% occurring only once. This chain uses TRBV2 with TRBJ2-2; 10 bases are shared with TRBD2. The input for sequencing was CD4+ or CD8+ T cells sorted from blood, taken in a trial of the OX40 agonist ivuxolimab. The source is an adult with an advanced solid tumor such as melanoma, head and neck, liver or kidney cancer. The CDR3, as DNA: TGTGCCAGCAGTGTTCCTAGCGGGAGATCCGGGGAGCTGTTTTTT. Protein: CASSVPSGRSGELFF. The whole variable domain, filled in from reference TRBV2 and TRBJ2-2, reads EPEVTQTPSHQVTQMGQEVILRCVPISNHLYFYWYRQILGQKVEFLVSFYNNEISEKSEIFDDQFSVERPDGSNFTLKIRSTKLEDSAMYFCASSVPSGRSGELFFGEGSRLTVL.